A selection of T cell receptor beta chains follows, all from one sample in a study of regulatory T cells in long-lasting Graves disease. TCRdb processed the multiplex PCR reads anew with MiXCR; each CDR3 protein has one entry. The sample has 250,000 to 300,000 distinct CDR3 sequences, approximately 20% seen once. These records were also assigned to another study, of T cells in Graves' hyperthyroidism and ophthalmopathy.

The starting material was peripheral blood mononuclear cells (PBMCs), obtained at new diagnosis, from a patient treated with antithyroid drugs. Receptors were obtained from a woman aged 25 to 39 with Graves disease. Both conserved end residues are part of each CDR3. D genes are given only for firm matches. Expanded clones get a size class; other rows say once, few or many, or leave the size out.

V gene,clone size,J gene,D gene,CDR3 DNA,CDR3 protein
TRBV12-5,many,TRBJ1-1,.,TGTGCTAGTGGTTTGGTACTGAGCTTATCGAACACTGAAGCTTTCTTT,CASGLVLSLSNTEAFF
TRBV29-1,.,TRBJ2-1,TRBD2,TGCAGCGTAGGTTTCGCGGGGGGTGATGAGCAGTTCTTC,CSVGFAGGDEQFF
TRBV3-1,many,TRBJ1-3,.,TGTGCCAGCACAGGGCAGGGTTGGTCGTCCTCTGGAAACACCATATATTTT,CASTGQGWSSSGNTIYF
TRBV20-1,many,TRBJ1-5,.,TGCAGTGCTAGATCTTGGGGGCCAGGGCAGCCCCAGCATTTT,CSARSWGPGQPQHF
TRBV5-1,many,TRBJ2-7,TRBD2,TGCGCCAGCAGCCGGCTCGGGGGGGTAGAGGTCTACGAGCAGTACTTC,CASSRLGGVEVYEQYF
TRBV7-2,many,TRBJ2-7,.,TGTGCCAGCAGCCATAATTCCTACGAGCAGTACTTC,CASSHNSYEQYF
TRBV12-3/TRBV12-4,.,TRBJ1-1,TRBD1,TGTGCCAGCAGTTTTTTTTTGGCAGGGGGCACTGAAGCTTTCTTT,CASSFFLAGGTEAFF
TRBV7-6,many,TRBJ1-5,.,TGTGCCAGCAGCTTAGGGGACTATAGCAATCAGCCCCAGCATTTT,CASSLGDYSNQPQHF
TRBV20-1,many,TRBJ1-6,.,TGCAGTGCTAGAGCTGATAGTAGGAGTTCACCCCTCCACTTT,CSARADSRSSPLHF
TRBV5-1,many,TRBJ2-3,.,TGTGCCAGCAGCTTGGGACCAGAAACTACAGATACGCAGTATTTT,CASSLGPETTDTQYF
TRBV5-1,many,TRBJ1-5,.,TGCGCCAGCAGCTTGGGGGCCTCAAGCAATCAGCCCCAGCATTTT,CASSLGASSNQPQHF
TRBV4-1,many,TRBJ1-1,.,TGCGCCAGCAGCCGTCGCCTCGATAGGGGCACTGAAGCTTTCTTT,CASSRRLDRGTEAFF
TRBV28,many,TRBJ2-1,.,TGTGCCAGCAGCATTAGGGGTTTCACTAGTAGGACTCGGGAGCAGTTCTTC,CASSIRGFTSRTREQFF
TRBV7-9,many,TRBJ1-4,.,TGTGCCAGCAGCGAACCCGGTGCAACTAATGAAAAACTGTTTTTT,CASSEPGATNEKLFF
TRBV12-3/TRBV12-4,many,TRBJ1-1,.,TGTGCCAGCAGTTTCGGGGTGGCGGCTTTCTTT,CASSFGVAAFF
TRBV20-1,many,TRBJ1-6,.,TGCAGTGCTCAGTCAGGTTATAATTCACCCCTCCACTTT,CSAQSGYNSPLHF
TRBV4-1,many,TRBJ2-7,.,TGCGCCAGCAGCCGACAGGGAGGAACGGGAGAGCAGTACTTC,CASSRQGGTGEQYF
TRBV29-1,many,TRBJ1-5,TRBD1,TGCAGCGTTGCTTCCGGGACAGGGGTCAATCAGCCCCAGCATTTT,CSVASGTGVNQPQHF
TRBV24-1,many,TRBJ2-1,TRBD1,TGTGCCACCAGTGACAGTCCCCTCGGACAGGGGGGCAATGAGCAGTTCTTC,CATSDSPLGQGGNEQFF
TRBV11-2,many,TRBJ2-6,TRBD1,TGTGCCAGCAGCCGGGGTACAGGGGGAAGTCTCTCTGGGGCCAACGTCCTGACTTTC,CASSRGTGGSLSGANVLTF
TRBV6-2/TRBV6-3,once,TRBJ1-1,.,TGTGCCAGCAGTGCCTCTTGGGGAACTGAAGCTTTCTTT,CASSASWGTEAFF
TRBV19,.,TRBJ2-7,.,TGTGCAGTGCAGGGTTACGGCTCCGAGCAGTACTTC,CAVQGYGSEQYF
TRBV12-3/TRBV12-4,.,TRBJ2-5,TRBD1,TGTGCCAGCAGCCGTTACGGGACAGGGTTGCAAGAGACCCAGTACTTC,CASSRYGTGLQETQYF
TRBV4-1,few,TRBJ2-7,TRBD1,TGCGCCAGCAGCCGGGACAGCAATGGCGGCTACGAGCAGTACTTC,CASSRDSNGGYEQYF
TRBV6-2/TRBV6-3,few,TRBJ2-5,.,TGTGCCAGCAGGGACGGTTCGCGGAGGAAAGCCCAGTACTTC,CASRDGSRRKAQYF
TRBV15,many,TRBJ2-7,.,TGTGCCACCAGCAGAGATACAGGGGACTCATACGAGCAGTACTTC,CATSRDTGDSYEQYF
TRBV19,few,TRBJ1-6,TRBD1,TGTGCCAGTAGTACCCGACAGGGGACCTATAATTCACCCCTCCACTTT,CASSTRQGTYNSPLHF
TRBV20-1,.,TRBJ1-5,TRBD1,TGCAGTGCTAGAGATGCCGGACAGGGCAATCAGCCCCAGCATTTT,CSARDAGQGNQPQHF
TRBV6-9,once,TRBJ2-5,TRBD2,TGTGCCAGCAGTTACTCAACTAGCGGGGGACGGGAGACCCAGTACTTC,CASSYSTSGGRETQYF
TRBV20-1,many,TRBJ2-1,.,TGCAGTGCTGAAGTGGACTTCCCGGCTACTAGTAATGAGCAGTTCTTC,CSAEVDFPATSNEQFF
TRBV3-1,few,TRBJ1-1,TRBD1,TGTGCCAGCAGCCAAACGACAGGGTCCGCTGAAGCTTTCTTT,CASSQTTGSAEAFF
TRBV20-1,many,TRBJ1-1,.,TGCAGTGCTAGTGATAGGGGGGTCACTGAAGCTTTCTTT,CSASDRGVTEAFF
TRBV10-3,many,TRBJ2-7,TRBD2,TGTGCCATCAGTGATTCTGGGGACTACTACGAGCAGTACTTC,CAISDSGDYYEQYF
TRBV19,.,TRBJ2-5,.,TGTGCCAGTAGTGCCGACCGGGGACTGCGAGCAGAGACCCAGTGCTTC,CASSADRGLRAETQCF
TRBV5-1,many,TRBJ2-7,TRBD1,TGCGCCAGCAGCCCAGAAGAAGACAGGGTTAAGGATCACGAGCAGTACTTC,CASSPEEDRVKDHEQYF
TRBV12-3/TRBV12-4,many,TRBJ1-1,TRBD1,TGTGCCAGCAGTTTAGCGCAGGGGGTGGGAGAAGCTTTCTTT,CASSLAQGVGEAFF
TRBV27,many,TRBJ2-7,TRBD1,TGTGCCAGCAGACTCGACAGGGGGTACAGGTACGAGCAGTACTTC,CASRLDRGYRYEQYF
TRBV2,many,TRBJ1-6,.,TGTGCCAGCAGTCAGATTCGCCCGGATTCACCCCTCCACTTT,CASSQIRPDSPLHF
TRBV6-1,many,TRBJ1-1,.,TGTGCCAGCAGTGTAGAGGGGAACACTGAAGCTTTCTTT,CASSVEGNTEAFF
TRBV14,many,TRBJ2-1,TRBD1,TGTGCCAGCAGCCCGACAGGGTTGAGGATCGATGAGCAGTTCTTC,CASSPTGLRIDEQFF
TRBV6-1,many,TRBJ2-7,.,TGTGCCAGCGAGGGGGATCTGGCTTACGAGCAGTACTTC,CASEGDLAYEQYF
TRBV20-1,many,TRBJ1-1,.,TGCAGTGCTAGAGTAGTTCTGGGCCGGACTGAAGCTTTCTTT,CSARVVLGRTEAFF
TRBV5-1,few,TRBJ1-1,.,TGCGCCAGCAGCACGGGACTCACGAACACTGAAGCTTTCTTT,CASSTGLTNTEAFF
TRBV11-3,.,TRBJ2-2,TRBD2,TGTGCCAGCAGCCGCTCGGGGGGAGCCGGGGAGCTGTTTTTT,CASSRSGGAGELFF
TRBV18,many,TRBJ2-2,TRBD1,TGTGCCAGCTCACAAGGGACAGCCGCAAACACCGGGGAGCTGTTTTTT,CASSQGTAANTGELFF
TRBV7-2,many,TRBJ2-2,.,TGTGCCAGCAGCTGGACTCGGAACACCGGGGAGCTGTTTTTT,CASSWTRNTGELFF
TRBV5-1,many,TRBJ2-1,TRBD1,TGTGCCAGCAGCCCCGGGACAGGAACTTACAATGAGCAGTTCTTC,CASSPGTGTYNEQFF
TRBV2,many,TRBJ2-3,TRBD1,TGTGCCAGCAGGGGACAGGGGATAGTGTCAGATACGCAGTATTTT,CASRGQGIVSDTQYF